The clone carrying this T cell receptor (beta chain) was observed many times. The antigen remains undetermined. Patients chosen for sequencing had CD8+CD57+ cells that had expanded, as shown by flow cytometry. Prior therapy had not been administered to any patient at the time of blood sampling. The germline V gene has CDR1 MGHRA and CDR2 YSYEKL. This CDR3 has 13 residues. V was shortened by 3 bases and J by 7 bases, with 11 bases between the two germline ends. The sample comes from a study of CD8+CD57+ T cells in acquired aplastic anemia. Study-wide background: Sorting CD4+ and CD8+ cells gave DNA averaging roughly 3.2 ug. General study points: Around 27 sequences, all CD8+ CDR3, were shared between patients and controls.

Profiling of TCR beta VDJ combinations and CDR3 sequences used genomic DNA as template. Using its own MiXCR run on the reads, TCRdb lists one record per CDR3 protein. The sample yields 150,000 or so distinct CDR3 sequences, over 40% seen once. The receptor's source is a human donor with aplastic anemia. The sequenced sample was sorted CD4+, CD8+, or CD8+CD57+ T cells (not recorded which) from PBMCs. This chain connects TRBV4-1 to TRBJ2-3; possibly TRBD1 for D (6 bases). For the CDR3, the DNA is TGCGCCAGCAGCCAGGCCGGGACAAATACGCAGTATTTT. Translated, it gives CASSQAGTNTQYF.